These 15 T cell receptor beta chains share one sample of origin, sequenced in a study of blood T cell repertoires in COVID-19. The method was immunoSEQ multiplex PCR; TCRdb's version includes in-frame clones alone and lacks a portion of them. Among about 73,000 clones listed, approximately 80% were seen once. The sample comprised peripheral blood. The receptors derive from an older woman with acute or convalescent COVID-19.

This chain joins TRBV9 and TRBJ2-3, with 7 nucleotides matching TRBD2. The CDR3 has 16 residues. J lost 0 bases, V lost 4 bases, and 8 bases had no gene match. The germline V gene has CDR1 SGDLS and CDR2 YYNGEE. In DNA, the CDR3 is TGTGCCAGCAGCTTCGGACTAGTCCTTAGCACAGATACGCAGTATTTT. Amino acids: CASSFGLVLSTDTQYF.

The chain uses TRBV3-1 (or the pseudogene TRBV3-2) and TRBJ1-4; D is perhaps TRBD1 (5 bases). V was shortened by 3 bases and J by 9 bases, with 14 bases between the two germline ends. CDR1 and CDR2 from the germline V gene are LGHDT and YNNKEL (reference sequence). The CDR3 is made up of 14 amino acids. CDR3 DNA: TGTGCCAGCAGCCACGGAACAGGTCAACAAAAACTGTTTTTT. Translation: CASSHGTGQQKLFF.

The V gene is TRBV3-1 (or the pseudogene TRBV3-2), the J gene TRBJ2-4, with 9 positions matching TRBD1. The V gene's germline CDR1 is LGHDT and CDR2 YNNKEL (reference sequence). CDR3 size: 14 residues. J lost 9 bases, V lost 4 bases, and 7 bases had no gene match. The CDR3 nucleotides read TGTGCCAGCAGCCCCCGGGACAGGGTGAGCATTCAGTACTTC. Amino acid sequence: CASSPRDRVSIQYF.

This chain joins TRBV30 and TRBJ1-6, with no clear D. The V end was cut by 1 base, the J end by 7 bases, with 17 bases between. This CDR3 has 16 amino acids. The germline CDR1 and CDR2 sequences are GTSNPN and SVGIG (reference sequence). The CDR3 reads CAWSGGQAGENSPLHF. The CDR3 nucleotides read TGTGCCTGGAGTGGAGGGCAGGCCGGGGAGAATTCACCCCTCCACTTT.

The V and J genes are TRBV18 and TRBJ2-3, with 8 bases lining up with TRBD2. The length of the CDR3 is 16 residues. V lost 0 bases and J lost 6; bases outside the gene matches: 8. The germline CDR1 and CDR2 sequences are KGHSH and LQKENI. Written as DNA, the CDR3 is TGTGCCAGCTCACCACCGCTCGGCGGGGGGACGGATACGCAGTATTTT. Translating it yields CASSPPLGGGTDTQYF.

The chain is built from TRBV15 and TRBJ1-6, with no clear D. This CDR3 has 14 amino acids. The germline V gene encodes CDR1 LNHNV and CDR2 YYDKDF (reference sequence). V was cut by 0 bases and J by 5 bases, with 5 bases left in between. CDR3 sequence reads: CATSRDTDNSPLHF. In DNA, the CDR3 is TGTGCCACCAGCAGAGATACAGATAATTCACCCCTCCACTTT.

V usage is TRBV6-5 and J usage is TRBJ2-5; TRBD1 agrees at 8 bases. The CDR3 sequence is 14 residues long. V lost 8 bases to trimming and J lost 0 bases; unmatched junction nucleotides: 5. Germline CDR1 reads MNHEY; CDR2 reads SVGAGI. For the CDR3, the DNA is TGTGCCAGCGGGACAGGCTGGTACCAAGAGACCCAGTACTTC. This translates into CASGTGWYQETQYF.

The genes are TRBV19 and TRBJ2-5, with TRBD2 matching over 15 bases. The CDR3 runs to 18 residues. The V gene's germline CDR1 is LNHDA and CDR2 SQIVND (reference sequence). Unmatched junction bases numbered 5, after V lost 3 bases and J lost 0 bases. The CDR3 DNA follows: TGTGCCAGTAGTATGGGACTAGCGGGGGGCCCGTACCAAGAGACCCAGTACTTC. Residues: CASSMGLAGGPYQETQYF.

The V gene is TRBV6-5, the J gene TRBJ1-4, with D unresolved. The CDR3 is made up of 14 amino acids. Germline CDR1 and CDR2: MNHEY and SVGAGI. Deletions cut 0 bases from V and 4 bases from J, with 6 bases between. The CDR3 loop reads CASSYSVLNEKLFF. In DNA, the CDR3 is TGTGCCAGCAGTTACTCAGTACTTAATGAAAAACTGTTTTTT.

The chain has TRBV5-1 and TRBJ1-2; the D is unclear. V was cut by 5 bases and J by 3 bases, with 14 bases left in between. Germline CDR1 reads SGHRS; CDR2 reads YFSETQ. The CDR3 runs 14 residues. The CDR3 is CASRIAGVDYGYTF. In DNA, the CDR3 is TGCGCCAGCAGGATCGCCGGAGTTGACTATGGCTACACCTTC.

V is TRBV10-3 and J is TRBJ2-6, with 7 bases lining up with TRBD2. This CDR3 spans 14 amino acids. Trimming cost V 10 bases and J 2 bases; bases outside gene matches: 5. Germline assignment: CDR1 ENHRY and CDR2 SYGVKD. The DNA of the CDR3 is TGTGCCACCGAGGGAGGGGCTGGGGCCAACGTCCTGACTTTC. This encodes CATEGGAGANVLTF.

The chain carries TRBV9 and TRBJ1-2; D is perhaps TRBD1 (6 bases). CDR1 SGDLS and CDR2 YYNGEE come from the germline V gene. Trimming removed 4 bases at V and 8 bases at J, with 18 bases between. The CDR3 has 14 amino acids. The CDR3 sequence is CASSQGPGAEGYTF. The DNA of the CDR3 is TGTGCCAGCAGCCAGGGGCCCGGGGCGGAAGGCTACACCTTC.

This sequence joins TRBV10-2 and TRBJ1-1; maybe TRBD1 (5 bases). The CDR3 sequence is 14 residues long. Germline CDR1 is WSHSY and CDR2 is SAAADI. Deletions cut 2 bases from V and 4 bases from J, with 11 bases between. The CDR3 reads CASSEPRGFTEAFF. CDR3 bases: TGCGCCAGCAGTGAGCCGCGGGGCTTCACTGAAGCTTTCTTT.

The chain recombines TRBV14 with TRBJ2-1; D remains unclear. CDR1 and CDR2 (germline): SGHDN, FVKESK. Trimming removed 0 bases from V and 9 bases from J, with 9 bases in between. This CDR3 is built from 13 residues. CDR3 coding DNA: TGTGCCAGCAGCCAAGATCTAGGCAGTGAGCAGTTCTTC. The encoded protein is CASSQDLGSEQFF.

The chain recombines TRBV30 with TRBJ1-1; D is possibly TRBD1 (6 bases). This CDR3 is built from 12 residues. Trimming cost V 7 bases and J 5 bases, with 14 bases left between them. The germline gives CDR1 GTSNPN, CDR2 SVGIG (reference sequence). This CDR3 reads CASNRVATEAFF. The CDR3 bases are TGTGCCTCGAACAGGGTTGCGACTGAAGCTTTCTTT.